The T cell receptor beta chain under discussion was sequenced for a study of patients and donors after allogeneic stem cell transplantation. TCRdb fed the RT-PCR reads into MiXCR, producing one record per CDR3 protein. The sample has 900,000 to 1,000,000 distinct CDR3 sequences, 15% to 20% seen once. This CDR3 region has 15 residues. Between the trimmed V and J ends, which lost 3 bases and 6 bases, there was a span of 15 bases. Germline CDR1 and CDR2: SGHVS and FQNEAQ. The chain has TRBV7-8 and TRBJ1-5; possible D gene TRBD1, 6 bases. This receptor was taken from a human donor who was either an allogeneic HSCT recipient or a stem cell or donor lymphocyte infusion donor (not recorded which). It is not recorded whose cells these are; they may come from a transplant donor. The sample comprised blood, either unsorted or a sorted T cell fraction (not recorded which). For the CDR3, the DNA is TGTGCCAGCAGCTTTGAGGCCAGAGGGGGTCAGCCCCAGCATTTT. Its protein product is CASSFEARGGQPQHF.